This TCR beta chain was obtained from a study of blood T cell repertoires in COVID-19. Study at large: From the United States, Italy and Spain came samples of acute and convalescent COVID-19. From T cells, B-cell-depleted T cells, or PBMCs came the material, which was cDNA or gDNA.

CDR3 length equals 16 residues. Germline V lookup: CDR1 LGHDT, CDR2 YNNKEL (reference sequence). V lost 0 bases and J 1 base, leaving 11 bases between the germline ends. In the study's own analysis: Estimated nucleated cell counts came from reference gene primer amplification. Here immunoSEQ multiplex PCR was the method, and the copy in TCRdb shows in-frame clones only, minus some. V, J and clone size derive from that table, while D and trimming were established from the DNA sequence. The profile shows approximately 170,000 clones, about 86% of them singletons. Source material: peripheral blood. This TCR derives from a man in his forties or fifties with active or convalescent COVID-19. The J gene is TRBJ2-3, the V gene TRBV3-1 (or the pseudogene TRBV3-2); possible D gene TRBD1, 5 bases. The CDR3 sequence: CASSQDLQGRTDTQYF. The CDR3, as DNA: TGTGCCAGCAGCCAAGATCTGCAGGGCCGCACAGATACGCAGTATTTT.